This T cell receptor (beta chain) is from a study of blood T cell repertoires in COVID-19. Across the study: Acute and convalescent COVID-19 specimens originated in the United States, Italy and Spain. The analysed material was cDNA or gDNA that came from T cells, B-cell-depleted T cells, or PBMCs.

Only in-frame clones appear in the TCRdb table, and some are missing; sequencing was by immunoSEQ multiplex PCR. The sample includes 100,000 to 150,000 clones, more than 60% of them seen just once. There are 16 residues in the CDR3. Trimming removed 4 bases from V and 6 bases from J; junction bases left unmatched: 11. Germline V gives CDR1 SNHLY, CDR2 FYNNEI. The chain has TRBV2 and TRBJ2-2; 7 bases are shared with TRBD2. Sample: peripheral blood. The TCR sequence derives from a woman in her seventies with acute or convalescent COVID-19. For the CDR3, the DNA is TGTGCCAGCAGTGGGAGTCGCGGGAGAAGTTCCGGGGAGCTGTTTTTT. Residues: CASSGSRGRSSGELFF.